The table lists the clone carrying this T cell receptor (beta chain) with a count of one. This entry comes from a study of OX40 agonist ivuxolimab in advanced cancers. Study-level information: Patients were infused with ivuxolimab every 2 weeks at 0.01 to 10 mg/kg.

Sequencing used immunoSEQ multiplex PCR; TCRdb keeps in-frame clones, though not all of them. The sample contains tens of thousands of clones, approximately 75% of which appear only once. The sequence derives from an adult with an advanced solid tumor such as melanoma, head and neck, liver or kidney cancer. The source was CD4+ or CD8+ T cells sorted from blood, collected in a trial of the OX40 agonist ivuxolimab.

Here the CDR3 reads CASSIDRGGYTF. In DNA, the CDR3 is TGTGCCAGTAGTATAGACAGGGGCGGCTACACCTTC. The chain carries TRBV19 and TRBJ1-2; TRBD1 might be the D (6 bases). V was trimmed by 0 bases and J by 8 bases, leaving 7 bases between them. The CDR3 sequence is 12 residues long. In germline, CDR1 is LNHDA, CDR2 SQIVND (reference sequence).